The TCR beta chain under discussion was sequenced for a study of CD8 T cells in Susac syndrome (dated by TCRdb to between 2018 and 2021). Notes on the research overall: Repertoire sequencing was used to test whether CD8+ T cell activation and differentiation in Susac syndrome was antigen driven.

Study-level results and caveats: The study acknowledged that relatively few individuals were included in the TCR sequencing and HLA analysis.

V sheds 1 base and J sheds 11 bases, leaving 14 bases between their ends. The CDR3 goes from the cysteine to the phenylalanine over 13 residues. CDR3 DNA only is kept here, 39 bases in frame from base 1. To note about this clonotype: Its antigen is still unknown. Base qualities were left out, and no much larger clone turns up one base away.

RNA was extracted using the RNeasy kit, and about 0.45 to 1 ug of the RNA was reverse transcribed with random hexamers. The immunoSEQ multiplex PCR assay, covering 54 Vbeta and 13 Jbeta segments, was used to amplify TCR beta CDR3 regions. PCR amplification bias was corrected by using a synthetic template baseline for primer optimization and computational correction. The original methods were these. Reads were annotated to V, D and J genes according to IMGT and were analyzed with immunoSEQ Analyzer, with only productive sequences retained. Clonality was computed as one minus Shannon entropy normalized by log2 of the number of productive unique sequences. Public and private clones were assessed among the 100 most prevalent clones of each patient and control. Susac-specific clones were defined as absent from healthy and MS cohorts, over a thousand published viral clones and other ImmuneACCESS disease sequences. TCRdb trimmed public reads at Q25 via fastp, called clones via MiXCR and kept in-frame beta chains. CDR3 protein duplicates are merged, each entry listing the most common genes and DNA. These V and J calls rely on TCRdb rather than the paper's analysis. This sample comprises 250,000 to 350,000 distinct CDR3 sequences, about 91% of them detected only once. The ten largest clones capture about 0.063% of the sample.

High-throughput TCR beta sequencing profiled peripheral blood CD8+ and CD4+ T cells from healthy donors, Susac syndrome patients and multiple sclerosis patients. Multiple sclerosis controls were treatment-naive patients with stable or active relapsing-remitting disease fulfilling revised McDonald criteria. CD8+ TEMRA cells were enriched by FACS, while bulk CD8+ and CD4+ T cells were purified by magnetic negative isolation. Blood was drawn into EDTA tubes, processed within 24 hours, and PBMCs were isolated by density gradient centrifugation. PBMCs destined for TCR sequencing were cryopreserved in liquid nitrogen and later thawed in a 37 °C water bath. A purity of at least 90% was achieved for sorted or isolated CD4+, CD8+ and CD8+ TEMRA cells.

The material sequenced was CD4+ T cells from PBMCs. The rearrangement joined TRBV12-3 or TRBV12-4 to TRBJ1-1; TRBD1 is perhaps the D gene, given 6 matching bases. The source of this sequence is a human donor with multiple sclerosis. The DNA is as follows: TGTGCCAGCAGTTTAGAAGGTCAGGGGAGGGCTTTCTTT. Its amino acids are CASSLEGQGRAFF.